Listed below are T cell receptor beta chains from one sample, sequenced in a study of shared clonotypes between healthy human individuals. Sequencing used immunoSEQ multiplex PCR; TCRdb keeps in-frame clones, though not all of them. The table records around 2.5 million clones, approximately 94% of them present only once. The sequenced sample consisted of naive CD4+ T cells from PBMCs. Every receptor here comes from a man between 18 and 29 years old in good health. Some clones in this sample may be carry-over from other donors' samples. Each CDR3 is given with its conserved first and last residue. A D gene is named only where the DNA matches it firmly. The listing skips clone size in some rows; elsewhere it reads once, few, many or a size class.

>-|TRBJ2-7|14|TRBV28|-
CASSLVALSYEQYF
TGTGCCAGCAGTTTGGTAGCTCTGAGCTACGAGCAGTACTTC
>-|TRBJ2-5|13|TRBV21-1|-
CASSKYRQETQYF
TGTGCCAGCAGCAAGTACAGACAAGAGACCCAGTACTTC
>-|TRBJ2-7|15|TRBV9|-
CASSVHSGQAYEQYF
TGTGCCAGCAGCGTACATTCGGGGCAGGCCTACGAGCAGTACTTC
>-|TRBJ1-1|18|TRBV19|TRBD1
CASSSQVPSGTVNTEAFF
TGTGCCAGTAGTTCCCAGGTTCCGTCGGGGACAGTCAACACTGAAGCTTTCTTT
>-|TRBJ2-7|15|TRBV7-3|TRBD2
CASSLGTSGRLEQYF
TGTGCCAGCAGCTTGGGGACTAGCGGGAGACTCGAGCAGTACTTC
>-|TRBJ2-5|15|TRBV4-2|TRBD2
CASSQGELAGETQYF
TGTGCCAGCAGCCAAGGGGAACTAGCGGGGGAGACCCAGTACTTC
>-|TRBJ2-1|21|TRBV9|TRBD2
CASSVGIRASGSDSSYNEQFF
TGTGCCAGCAGCGTAGGTATTAGGGCTAGCGGGAGCGACAGCTCCTACAATGAGCAGTTCTTC
>once|TRBJ2-5|16|TRBV4-1|TRBD1
CASSQRGDSRQETQYF
TGCGCCAGCAGCCAACGTGGGGACAGCCGACAAGAGACCCAGTACTTC
>-|TRBJ2-1|16|TRBV6-4|TRBD2
CATSDGAAGGGNEQFF
TGTGCCACCTCTGACGGGGCCGCGGGAGGAGGGAATGAGCAGTTCTTC
>-|TRBJ2-7|14|TRBV10-3|TRBD1
CAISDGTGGSEQYF
TGTGCCATCAGTGATGGGACAGGGGGTTCCGAGCAGTACTTC
>-|TRBJ2-3|15|TRBV9|-
CASSVEARQPDTQYF
TGTGCCAGCAGCGTAGAGGCCCGACAGCCAGATACGCAGTATTTT
>-|TRBJ1-4|14|TRBV28|-
CASRPEGGNEKLFF
TGTGCCAGCAGACCGGAGGGGGGTAATGAAAAACTGTTTTTT
>-|TRBJ2-1|15|TRBV14|-
CASSQQRATYNEQFF
TGTGCCAGCAGCCAGCAAAGGGCAACCTACAATGAGCAGTTCTTC
>-|TRBJ2-7|14|TRBV19|TRBD1
CASSSGQGLYEQYF
TGTGCCAGTAGTTCCGGACAGGGTCTCTACGAGCAGTACTTC
>-|TRBJ2-3|15|TRBV7-9|-
CASSFAGAGIDTQYF
TGTGCCAGCAGCTTCGCGGGGGCCGGAATAGATACGCAGTATTTT
>-|TRBJ2-3|16|TRBV10-3|TRBD2
CAISESRLAGGDTQYF
TGTGCCATCAGTGAGTCGAGACTAGCGGGAGGAGATACGCAGTATTTT
>-|TRBJ2-7|16|TRBV11-2|TRBD2
CASSLSLTSGAYEQYF
TGTGCCAGCAGCCTAAGCCTGACTAGCGGGGCCTACGAGCAGTACTTC
>-|TRBJ2-7|12|TRBV6-5|TRBD1
CASRTGDYEQYF
TGTGCCAGTCGGACAGGGGATTACGAGCAGTACTTC
>-|TRBJ1-2|14|TRBV5-8|-
CASSLQSPLGGYTF
TGTGCCAGCAGCTTGCAGTCCCCGCTGGGCGGCTACACCTTC
>-|TRBJ2-2|16|TRBV5-1|-
CASSLKVAGASGELFF
TGCGCCAGCAGCTTGAAGGTAGCAGGGGCGAGCGGGGAGCTGTTTTTT